This T cell receptor beta chain was captured by sequencing in a study of blood T cell repertoires in COVID-19. Looking at the study overall: Acute-phase and convalescent COVID-19 samples originated in the United States, Italy and Spain. T cells, B-cell-depleted T cells, or PBMCs supplied cDNA or gDNA.

Clones were sequenced by immunoSEQ multiplex PCR, and TCRdb holds only the in-frame ones, with some missing. The sample contains around 26,000 clones, roughly 91% of which appear only once. This TCR derives from a man between 65 and 85 years old with active COVID-19. Sample: peripheral blood.

CDR3: CASSLVAGGQETQYF. CDR3 DNA sequence: TGTGCCAGCAGCTTGGTAGCGGGGGGGCAAGAGACCCAGTACTTC. This chain joins TRBV5-4 and TRBJ2-5, with TRBD2 identical over 11 bases. CDR3 size: 15 residues. Germline-derived CDR1 and CDR2 are SGHNT and YYREEE (reference sequence). The junction had 0 bases not matched to a gene; V was cut back by 0 bases and J by 2 bases.